The source of this TCR beta chain is a study of blood T cells in healthy people across ages. Study at large: Template switching picked up about one barcoded beta molecule for each two T cells. Study conclusions and caveats: It was held that the diversity estimates obtained from one million T cells were underestimates. In long-lived donors, naive CD4+ cell counts and diversity exceeded those of aged donors.

The CDR3 is 13 amino acids. From germline, CDR1 is SQVTM and CDR2 ANQGSEA. Through a sample-barcoded 5' primer and a J-beta primer mix, a second PCR was run for roughly 6 to 12 cycles. In TCRdb, the 5' RACE reads were re-called with MiXCR into one record per CDR3 protein. The table includes 1,300,000 or so distinct CDR3 sequences, roughly 64% detected once. Note on this clonotype: Antigen unknown.

The chain recombines TRBV29-1 with TRBJ2-4; 10 nucleotides line up with TRBD1. The J call is in doubt because the DNA end fits TRBJ2-7 better. The sequencing input was blood. The receptor's source is a man in his late teens or twenties in good health. The CDR3 sequence is CSATWTGGYEQYF. CDR3 coding DNA: TGCAGCGCCACCTGGACAGGGGGCTACGAGCAGTACTTC.